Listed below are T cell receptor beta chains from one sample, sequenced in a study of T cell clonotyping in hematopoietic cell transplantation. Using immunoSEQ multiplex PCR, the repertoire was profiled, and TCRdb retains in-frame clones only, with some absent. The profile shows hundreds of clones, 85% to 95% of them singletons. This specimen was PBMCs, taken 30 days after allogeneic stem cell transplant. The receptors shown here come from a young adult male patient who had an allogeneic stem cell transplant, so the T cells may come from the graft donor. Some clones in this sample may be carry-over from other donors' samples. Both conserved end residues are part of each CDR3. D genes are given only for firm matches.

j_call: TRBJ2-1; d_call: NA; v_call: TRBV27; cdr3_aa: CASSLGAGNNEQFF; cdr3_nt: TGTGCCAGCAGTTTAGGGGCAGGGAATAATGAGCAGTTCTTC
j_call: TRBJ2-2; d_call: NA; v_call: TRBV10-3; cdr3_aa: CAISEIGRIHTGELFF; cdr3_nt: TGTGCCATCAGTGAAATTGGAAGAATACATACCGGGGAGCTGTTTTTT
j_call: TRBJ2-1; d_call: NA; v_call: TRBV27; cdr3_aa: CASSFVNYNEQFF; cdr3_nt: TGTGCCAGCAGTTTCGTCAACTACAATGAGCAGTTCTTC
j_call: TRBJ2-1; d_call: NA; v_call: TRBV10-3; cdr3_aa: CAISEFPGGQTSDEQFF; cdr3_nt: TGTGCCATCAGTGAGTTTCCAGGGGGGCAGACTAGCGATGAGCAGTTCTTC
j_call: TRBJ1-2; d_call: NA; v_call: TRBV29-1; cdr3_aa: CSVQPVIANYGYTF; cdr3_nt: TGCAGCGTTCAGCCTGTAATAGCTAACTATGGCTACACCTTC
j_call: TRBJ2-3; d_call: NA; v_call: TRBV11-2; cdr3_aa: CASSLVGTTTDTQYF; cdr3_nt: TGTGCCAGCAGCTTAGTCGGGACGACAACAGATACGCAGTATTTT
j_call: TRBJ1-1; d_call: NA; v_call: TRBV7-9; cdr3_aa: CASSFDITEAFF; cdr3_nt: TGTGCCAGCAGCTTTGATATCACTGAAGCTTTCTTT
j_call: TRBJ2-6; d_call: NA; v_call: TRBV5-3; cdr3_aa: CARRGAGANVLTF; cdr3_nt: TGTGCCAGAAGGGGGGCTGGGGCCAACGTCCTGACTTTC
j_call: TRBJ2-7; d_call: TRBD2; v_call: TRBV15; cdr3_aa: CATSRGSAGDLYEQYF; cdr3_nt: TGTGCCACCAGCAGAGGCTCAGCGGGAGACCTCTACGAGCAGTACTTC
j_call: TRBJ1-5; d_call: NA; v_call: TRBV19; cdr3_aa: CASSIGIQPQHF; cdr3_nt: TGTGCCAGTAGTATAGGGATTCAGCCCCAGCATTTT
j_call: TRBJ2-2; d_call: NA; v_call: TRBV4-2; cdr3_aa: CASSQGANRNTGELFF; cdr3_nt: TGTGCCAGCAGCCAAGGTGCGAACAGAAACACCGGGGAGCTGTTTTTT